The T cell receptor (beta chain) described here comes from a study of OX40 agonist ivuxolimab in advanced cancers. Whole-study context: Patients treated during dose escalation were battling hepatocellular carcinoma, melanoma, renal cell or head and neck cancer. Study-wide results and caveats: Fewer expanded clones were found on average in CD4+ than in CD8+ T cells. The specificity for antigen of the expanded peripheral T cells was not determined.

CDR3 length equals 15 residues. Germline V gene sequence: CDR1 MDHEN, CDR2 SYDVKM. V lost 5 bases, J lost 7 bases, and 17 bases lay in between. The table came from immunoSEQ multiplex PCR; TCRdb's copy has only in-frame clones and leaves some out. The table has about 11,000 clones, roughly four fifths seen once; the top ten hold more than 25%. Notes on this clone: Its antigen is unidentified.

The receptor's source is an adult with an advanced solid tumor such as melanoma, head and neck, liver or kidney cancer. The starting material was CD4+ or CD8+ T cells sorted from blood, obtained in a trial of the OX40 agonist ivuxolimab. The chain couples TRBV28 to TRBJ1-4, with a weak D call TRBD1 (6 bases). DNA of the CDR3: TGTGCCAGCAGTGGGGGCATTGCCGAGGGTGAAAAACTGTTTTTT. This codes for CASSGGIAEGEKLFF.